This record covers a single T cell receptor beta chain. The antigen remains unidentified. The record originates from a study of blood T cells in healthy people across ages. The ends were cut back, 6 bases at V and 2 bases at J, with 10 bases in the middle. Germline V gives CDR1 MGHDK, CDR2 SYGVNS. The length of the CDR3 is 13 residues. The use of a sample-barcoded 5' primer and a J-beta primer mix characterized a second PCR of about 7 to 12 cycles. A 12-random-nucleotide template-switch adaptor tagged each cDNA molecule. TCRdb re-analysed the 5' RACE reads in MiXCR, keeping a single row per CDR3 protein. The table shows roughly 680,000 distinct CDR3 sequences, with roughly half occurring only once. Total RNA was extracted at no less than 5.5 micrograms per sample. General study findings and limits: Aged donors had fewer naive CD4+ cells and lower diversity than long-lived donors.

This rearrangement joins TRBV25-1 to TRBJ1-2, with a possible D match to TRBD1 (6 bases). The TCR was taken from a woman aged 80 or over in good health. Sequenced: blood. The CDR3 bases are TGTGCCAGCAGCAAAGGGGGAAACTATGGCTACACCTTC. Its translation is CASSKGGNYGYTF.